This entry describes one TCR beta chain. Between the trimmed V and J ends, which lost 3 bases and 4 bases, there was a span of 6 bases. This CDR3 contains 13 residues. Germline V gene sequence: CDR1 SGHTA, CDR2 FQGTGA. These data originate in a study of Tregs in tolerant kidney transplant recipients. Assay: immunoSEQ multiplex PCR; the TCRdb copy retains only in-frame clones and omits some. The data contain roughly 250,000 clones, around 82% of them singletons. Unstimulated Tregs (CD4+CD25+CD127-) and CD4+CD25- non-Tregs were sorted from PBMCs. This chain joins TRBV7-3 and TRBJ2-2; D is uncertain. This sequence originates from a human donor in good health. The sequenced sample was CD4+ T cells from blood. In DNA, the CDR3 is TGTGCCAGCAGCTTCTCGGGCACCGGGGAGCTGTTTTTT. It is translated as CASSFSGTGELFF.